This T cell receptor (beta chain) was captured by sequencing in a study of cytomegalovirus exposure and HLA in healthy donors (dated by TCRdb to the late 2010s). Broadly, across the study: According to a later analysis, the approximately 120 validation repertoires were produced on the same platform as the roughly 720 repertoires of the first cohort. The study aimed to test whether cataloging public T cell receptors could reveal signatures of past pathogen exposure. Besides the first cohort of roughly 700 subjects, a separate validation cohort made up of 120 different subjects was used. To predict cytomegalovirus infection status, the study brought together high-throughput TCR immunosequencing, statistical association of individual TCRs with disease status, and machine learning. General findings and caveats noted by the study authors: All 120 or so repertoires were used to score co-occurrence in the validation cohort in a later analysis, because that analysis had no HLA typing for the cohort. Subsequent analysis determined that TCRs grouped into clusters in the first cohort also showed a tendency toward co-occurrence across the approximately 120 validation repertoires, and approximately 94% of cluster scores exceeded 0. Three of the identified cytomegalovirus-associated TCR beta chains were confirmed in vitro to be specific for cytomegalovirus antigens. In the study, around 160 TCR beta chains were listed as associated with cytomegalovirus. The authors suggested that the approach could potentially be generalized to other disease states and immunological phenotypes. Most TCR sequences were seen in very few donors, while some public TCRs were found in many individuals. The classifier was reported to diagnose cytomegalovirus status with high specificity and sensitivity in both the original and validation cohorts.

The donors were included in the validation cohort of roughly 120 subjects, a group kept apart from the roughly 730-subject first cohort. Libraries were made using the immunoSEQ multiplex PCR assay. Concerning the study's data processing: A statistical classification framework was built for diagnosing cytomegalovirus status from the catalog of TCR beta chain sequences. The table comes from immuneACCESS by way of TCRdb, which keeps in-frame sequences with V and J called. Part of the clones is missing from these tables; in studies checked, under half for an unresolved V gene and the rest for unknown reasons. V, J and clone size reflect that table, while D and trimming were determined from the DNA. The sample yields 250,000 to 400,000 clones; 88% were counted once. Of the sample, approximately 0.95% is held by the ten largest clones. On this clone itself: Its antigen is still unknown. Per-base quality was not reported, and no clone a single base away is much larger than it.

As encoded in the germline V gene (reference sequence), CDR1 is LNHDA while CDR2 is SQIVND. The CDR3, cysteine through phenylalanine, is 13 amino acids long. This entry keeps only the CDR3 DNA: 39 bases, framed from base 1. V is cut by 0 bases and J by 2 bases, and the space between the germline ends is 4 bases. What was sequenced was PBMCs. The V and J genes are TRBV19 and TRBJ1-2, with the identity of the D gene unclear. This receptor was obtained from a young man in good health and CMV-seronegative. The CDR3 here reads CASSIEANYGYTF. The sequenced DNA is TGTGCCAGTAGTATAGAGGCCAACTATGGCTACACCTTC.